The 20 T cell receptor beta chains in this list originate from one sample, sequenced in a study of molecular identifiers for immune sequencing clone quantification. TCRdb recomputed calls from the PCR reads with MiXCR, one row per CDR3 protein. The table has 70,000 to 95,000 distinct CDR3 sequences, 19% seen once. The source material was naive CD8+ T cells from blood, with Jurkat cell RNA spiked in. Specified subset: FACS-sorted CD8+CD4-CCR7+CD45RA+ naive T cells. The receptors shown here come from a human donor in good health. Some libraries in this study had Jurkat cell RNA spiked in.

Comments on this clonotype: This sequence may be a read error, since a much larger clone differs from it by one base. The chain carries TRBV4-1 and TRBJ2-2, with D perhaps matching TRBD1 (6 bases). Germline V gives CDR1 MGHRA, CDR2 YSYEKL. The CDR3 length is 15 residues. CDR3 coding DNA: TGCGCCGGCAGCCTCGTGACAGGAAATACCGGGGAGCTGTTTTTT. It encodes CAGSLVTGNTGELFF.

The CDR3 is CASSQDKAGGTEAFF. The DNA of the CDR3 is TGCGCCAGCAGCCAAGATAAAGCAGGGGGCACTGAAGCTTTCTTT. The chain couples TRBV4-3 to TRBJ1-1, with 7 bases that match TRBD1. Germline loops: CDR1 LGHNA, CDR2 YSLEER. The CDR3 consists of 15 residues. V lost 0 bases to trimming and J lost 4 bases; unmatched junction nucleotides: 5.

This clonotype was observed many times. The chain carries TRBV3-1 and TRBJ2-5; TRBD1 matches at 9 bases. The CDR3 has 14 amino acids. With V trimmed by 6 bases and J by 5 bases, 7 bases remained unmatched. Looked up from germline, CDR1 is LGHDT and CDR2 is YNNKEL (reference sequence). CDR3 sequence: CASRPTGGRETQYF. For the CDR3, the DNA is TGTGCCAGCAGACCCACAGGGGGCCGGGAGACCCAGTACTTC.

This clonotype was picked up many times. CDR3 coding DNA: TGTGCCAGCAGTTCCGGCACAGATACGCAGTATTTT. It translates to CASSSGTDTQYF. The J gene is TRBJ2-3, the V gene TRBV7-9, with D uncertain. Trimming took 6 bases from V and 1 from J, leaving 5 bases between them. Germline CDR1 reads SEHNR; CDR2 reads FQNEAQ (reference sequence). The CDR3 consists of 12 residues. The full variable domain, rest sourced from reference TRBV7-9 and TRBJ2-3, is DTGVSQNPRHKITKRGQNVTFRCDPISEHNRLYWYRQTLGQGPEFLTYFQNEAQLEKSRLLSDRFSAERPKGSFSTLEIQRTEQGDSAMYLCASSSGTDTQYFGPGTRLTVL.

This clonotype was found many times. The chain has TRBV11-2 and TRBJ1-1, with 7 bases matching TRBD1. This CDR3 has 13 amino acids. Trimming removed 9 bases from V and 1 base from J; junction bases left unmatched: 5. Per germline, CDR1 SGHAT and CDR2 FQNNGV. The DNA of the CDR3 is TGTGCCAGTTTGACAGGGCCGAACACTGAAGCTTTCTTT. Translating it yields CASLTGPNTEAFF.

The chain recombines TRBV19 with TRBJ2-7; a possible D gene is TRBD2 (6 bases). Trimming stripped 6 bases from V and 7 bases from J, with 19 bases between. Germline CDR1 is LNHDA and CDR2 is SQIVND (reference sequence). The CDR3 length is 14 residues. Here the CDR3 DNA reads TGTGCCAGTAGCATTTACACCGGGGGTGGAGAGCAGTACTTC. Translating it yields CASSIYTGGGEQYF.

There are many counts of this clonotype. V and J are TRBV7-9 and TRBJ1-6, with a possible D match to TRBD1 (5 bases). Trimming removed 5 bases from V and 8 bases from J, with 16 bases in between. This CDR3 is 15 amino acids long. Germline V gene lookup returns CDR1 SEHNR and CDR2 FQNEAQ (reference sequence). Written as DNA, the CDR3 is TGTGCCAGCAGCCCCGTACAGGATTGGGATTCACCCCTCCACTTT. As protein: CASSPVQDWDSPLHF. Full variable domain (remainder filled in from reference TRBV7-9 and TRBJ1-6): DTGVSQNPRHKITKRGQNVTFRCDPISEHNRLYWYRQTLGQGPEFLTYFQNEAQLEKSRLLSDRFSAERPKGSFSTLEIQRTEQGDSAMYLCASSPVQDWDSPLHFGNGTRLTVT.

The chain is built from TRBV30 and TRBJ2-7; D possibly corresponds to TRBD2 (5 bases). V dropped 0 bases and J dropped 0 bases, with 12 bases sitting between them. This CDR3 has 15 residues. In germline, CDR1 is GTSNPN, CDR2 SVGIG (reference sequence). This CDR3 reads CAWSVSTGSSYEQYF. In DNA form, the CDR3 reads TGTGCCTGGAGTGTTTCGACGGGGAGCTCCTACGAGCAGTACTTC.

This clonotype was observed many times. The chain links TRBV6-2 or TRBV6-3 to TRBJ2-7; 11 bases fit TRBD2. V gave up 6 bases and J gave up 3 bases; unmatched junction bases: 7. Germline values: CDR1 MNHEY, CDR2 SVGEGT. This CDR3 region has 15 residues. The CDR3 protein is CASRGPGLADYEQYF. The CDR3 nucleotides are TGTGCCAGCAGGGGCCCGGGACTAGCGGACTACGAGCAGTACTTC.

This clonotype was counted many times. The rearrangement uses TRBV4-2 and TRBJ2-7; D unclear. The length of the CDR3 is 14 residues. V dropped 0 bases and J dropped 0 bases, with 6 bases sitting between them. Germline-derived CDR1 and CDR2 are LGHNA and YNFKEQ. The CDR3 DNA reads as TGTGCCAGCAGCCAAGACAACCTCTCCTACGAGCAGTACTTC. Its protein is CASSQDNLSYEQYF.

This clonotype came up many times. The rearrangement links TRBV7-6 to TRBJ1-1; TRBD1 is a possible D gene (6 bases). CDR1 is SGHVS, CDR2 FNYEAQ, per germline. V was shortened by 8 bases and J by 0 bases, with 10 bases between the two germline ends. The CDR3 is made up of 13 amino acids. For the CDR3, the DNA is TGTGCCAGCGCCGGGACATTGAACACTGAAGCTTTCTTT. This codes for CASAGTLNTEAFF.

This clonotype has at least ten counts. The chain joins TRBV9 to TRBJ2-1; D is possibly TRBD1 (5 bases). Germline loops: CDR1 SGDLS, CDR2 YYNGEE. CDR3 length equals 13 residues. V was pared by 4 bases and J by 7 bases, with 12 bases between. The CDR3 DNA sequence: TGTGCCAGCAGCACAGGACACCAGAATGAGCAGTTCTTC. As protein: CASSTGHQNEQFF.

This clonotype was seen ten or more times. V usage is TRBV7-6 and J usage is TRBJ2-1; D is tentatively TRBD1 or TRBD2 (5 bases each). The V gene's germline CDR1 is SGHVS and CDR2 FNYEAQ. This CDR3 is built from 15 residues. Between the trimmed V and J ends, which lost 3 bases and 0 bases, there was a span of 9 bases. Written as DNA, the CDR3 is TGTGCCAGCAGCTTCGGGGCTAGCTCCTACAATGAGCAGTTCTTC. As protein: CASSFGASSYNEQFF.

This clonotype showed up many times. The chain employs TRBV30 and TRBJ2-1; 9 bases map to TRBD2. The CDR3 loop spans 13 amino acids. Germline V gene sequence: CDR1 GTSNPN, CDR2 SVGIG (reference sequence). V was clipped by 0 bases and J by 15 bases; unmatched bases: 9. CDR3 bases: TGTGCCTGGAGTGTAAGTAGCGGGAGCCTCCCGTTCTTC. Its protein product is CAWSVSSGSLPFF.

This clonotype was observed at least ten times. This sequence joins TRBV20-1 and TRBJ2-7; a weak D match, TRBD2 (6 bases). The CDR3 spans 15 residues. Germline V CDR1 and CDR2: DFQATT, SNEGSKA (reference sequence). Trimming cost V 6 bases and J 2 bases, with 20 bases left between them. CDR3 in DNA: TGCAGTGCCCCCGACCGGGGCGGGATGGCCTACGAGCAGTACTTC. Translating it yields CSAPDRGGMAYEQYF.

In this sample, this clonotype turned up many times. The chain is built from TRBV4-3 and TRBJ2-1; D gene unclear. Trimming took 0 bases from V and 2 from J, leaving 11 bases between them. The germline V gene encodes CDR1 LGHNA and CDR2 YSLEER. This CDR3 has 16 residues. CDR3 region: CASSQDFPGPYNEQFF. In nucleotides, the CDR3 is TGCGCCAGCAGCCAAGATTTCCCTGGCCCCTACAATGAGCAGTTCTTC.

This clonotype was seen at least ten times. The rearrangement uses TRBV19 and TRBJ2-2; D is unresolved. Trimming shortened V by 3 bases and J by 5 bases, and 19 bases separated the two germline ends. This CDR3 contains 17 residues. The V gene's germline CDR1 is LNHDA and CDR2 SQIVND (reference sequence). The CDR3 spells CASSMGTPLMGTGELFF. CDR3 DNA: TGTGCCAGTAGTATGGGTACTCCACTTATGGGAACCGGGGAGCTGTTTTTT.

This clonotype was detected ten times or more. The chain has TRBV15 and TRBJ1-1; D not resolved. V gave up 1 base and J gave up 9 bases, with 18 bases separating them. The length of the CDR3 is 15 residues. Per germline, CDR1 LNHNV and CDR2 YYDKDF (reference sequence). CDR3 coding DNA: TGTGCCACCAGCAGAGTAGAGGGAATGGCCCACAAAGCTTTCTTT. It yields the protein CATSRVEGMAHKAFF.

This clonotype was observed many times. The V and J genes are TRBV6-2 or TRBV6-3 and TRBJ2-3; TRBD2 agrees at 9 bases. Germline trimming cut 5 bases from V and 2 bases from J; bases unmatched to any gene: 2. The CDR3 loop spans 14 amino acids. CDR1 and CDR2 from the germline V gene are MNHEY and SVGEGT. CDR3: CASSRLAVTDTQYF. CDR3 sequence (DNA): TGTGCCAGCAGTCGACTAGCGGTCACAGATACGCAGTATTTT.

This clonotype occurred many times. V is TRBV2 and J is TRBJ1-1; no reliable D call. Looked up from germline, CDR1 is SNHLY and CDR2 is FYNNEI. Trimming shortened V by 0 bases and J by 6 bases, and 11 bases separated the two germline ends. The CDR3 extends over 14 amino acids. This chain's CDR3 is CASSEAATNPEAFF. In nucleotides, the CDR3 is TGTGCCAGCAGTGAAGCAGCAACAAACCCTGAAGCTTTCTTT. Based on the CDR3 plus reference TRBV2 and TRBJ1-1, the full variable domain is EPEVTQTPSHQVTQMGQEVILRCVPISNHLYFYWYRQILGQKVEFLVSFYNNEISEKSEIFDDQFSVERPDGSNFTLKIRSTKLEDSAMYFCASSEAATNPEAFFGQGTRLTVV.